This T cell receptor (beta chain) originates from a study of vaccination and CD4 T cells after COVID-19. As for treatment: roughly 10-day PBMC culture with coronavirus spike peptide pools or control peptides (ViraFEST assay). Fresh medium (containing IL-2) replaced half the medium on days 3 and 7. For this clonotype: Its cognate antigen is unknown.

V gave up 4 bases and J gave up 1 base, with 13 bases separating them. Germline CDR1 and CDR2: LNHDA and SQIVND (reference sequence). The CDR3 is made up of 15 amino acids. Oncomine TCR Beta short-read sequencing was applied to DNA from cultured CD4+ T cells. In this case, cultured CD4+ T cells provided the extracted genomic DNA. TCRdb fed the PCR reads into MiXCR, producing one record per CDR3 protein. The sample lists about 19,000 distinct CDR3 sequences, less than 50% occurring once. The V call is TRBV19, the J call TRBJ1-2; no clear D. The sequencing sample was made of cultured CD4+ T cells from blood. This TCR was recovered from a human donor with COVID-19. The CDR3 sequence: CASSTIIENNYGYTF. The CDR3 bases are TGTGCCAGTAGTACCATCATAGAGAATAACTATGGCTACACCTTC.